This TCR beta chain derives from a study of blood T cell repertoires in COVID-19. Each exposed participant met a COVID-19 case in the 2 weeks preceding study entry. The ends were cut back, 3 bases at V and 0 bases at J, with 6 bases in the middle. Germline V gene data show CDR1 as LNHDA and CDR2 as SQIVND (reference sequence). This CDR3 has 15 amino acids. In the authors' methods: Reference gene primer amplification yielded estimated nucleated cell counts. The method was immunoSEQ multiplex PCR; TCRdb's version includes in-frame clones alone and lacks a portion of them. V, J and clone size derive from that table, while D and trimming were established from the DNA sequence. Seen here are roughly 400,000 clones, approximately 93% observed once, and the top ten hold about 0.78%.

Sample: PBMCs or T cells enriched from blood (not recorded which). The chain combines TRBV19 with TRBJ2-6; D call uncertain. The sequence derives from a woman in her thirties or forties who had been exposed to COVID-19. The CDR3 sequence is CASSISHSGANVLTF. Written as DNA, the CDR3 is TGTGCCAGTAGTATTAGCCACTCTGGGGCCAACGTCCTGACTTTC.